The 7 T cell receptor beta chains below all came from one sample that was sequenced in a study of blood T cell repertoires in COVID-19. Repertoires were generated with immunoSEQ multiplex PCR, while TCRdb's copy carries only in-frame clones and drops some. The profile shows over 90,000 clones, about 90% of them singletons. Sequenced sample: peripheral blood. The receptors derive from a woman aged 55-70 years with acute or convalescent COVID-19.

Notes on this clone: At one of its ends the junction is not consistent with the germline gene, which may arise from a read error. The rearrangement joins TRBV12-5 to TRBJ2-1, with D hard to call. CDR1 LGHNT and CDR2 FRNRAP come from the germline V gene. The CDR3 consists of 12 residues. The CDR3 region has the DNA TGTGTTAGTTGTTTGGATAACAATGAGCAGTTCTTC. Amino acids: CVSCLDNNEQFF. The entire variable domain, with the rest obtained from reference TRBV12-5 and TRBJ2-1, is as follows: DARVTQTPRHKVTEMGQEVTMRCQPILGHNTVFWYRQTMMQGLELLAYFRNRAPLDDSGMPKDRFSAEMPDATLATLKIQPSEPRDSAVYFCVSCLDNNEQFFGPGTRLTVL.

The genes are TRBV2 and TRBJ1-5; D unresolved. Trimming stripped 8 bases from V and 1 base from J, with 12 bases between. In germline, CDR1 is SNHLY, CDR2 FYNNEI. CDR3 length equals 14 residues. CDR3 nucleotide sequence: TGTGCCAGCTCCGAAGGAGGGAGCAATCAGCCCCAGCATTTT. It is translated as CASSEGGSNQPQHF.

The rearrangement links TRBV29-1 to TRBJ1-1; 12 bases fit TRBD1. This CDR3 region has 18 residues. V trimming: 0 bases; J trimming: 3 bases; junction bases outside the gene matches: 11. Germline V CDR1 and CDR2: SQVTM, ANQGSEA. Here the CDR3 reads CSVEEEGTGGSWDTEAFF. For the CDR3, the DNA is TGCAGCGTTGAAGAGGAGGGGACAGGGGGCAGTTGGGACACTGAAGCTTTCTTT.

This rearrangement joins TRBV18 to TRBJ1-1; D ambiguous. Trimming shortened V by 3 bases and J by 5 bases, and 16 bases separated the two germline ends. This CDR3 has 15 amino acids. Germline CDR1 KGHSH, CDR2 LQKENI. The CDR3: CASSPPGMWQTEAFF. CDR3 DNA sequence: TGTGCCAGCTCACCCCCCGGGATGTGGCAGACTGAAGCTTTCTTT. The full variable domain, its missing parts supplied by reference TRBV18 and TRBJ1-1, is NAGVMQNPRHLVRRRGQEARLRCSPMKGHSHVYWYRQLPEEGLKFMVYLQKENIIDESGMPKERFSAEFPKEGPSILRIQQVVRGDSAAYFCASSPPGMWQTEAFFGQGTRLTVV.

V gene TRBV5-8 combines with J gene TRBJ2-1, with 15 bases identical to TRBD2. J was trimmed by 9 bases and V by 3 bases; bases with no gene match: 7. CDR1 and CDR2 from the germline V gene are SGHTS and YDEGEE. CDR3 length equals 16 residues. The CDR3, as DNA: TGTGCCAGCAGCTGGGCCGGGACTAGCGGGAGGACTGAGCAGTTCTTC. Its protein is CASSWAGTSGRTEQFF.

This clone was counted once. CDR3 loop: CASSLSDRVNSPLHF. The CDR3 DNA sequence: TGTGCCAGCAGTTTATCTGACAGGGTCAATTCACCCCTCCACTTT. The chain has TRBV28 and TRBJ1-6, with 7 bases lining up with TRBD1. The V segment lost 1 base and the J segment 7 bases; nucleotides outside the gene matches: 4. The CDR3 has 15 amino acids. Germline lookup yields CDR1 MDHEN and CDR2 SYDVKM.

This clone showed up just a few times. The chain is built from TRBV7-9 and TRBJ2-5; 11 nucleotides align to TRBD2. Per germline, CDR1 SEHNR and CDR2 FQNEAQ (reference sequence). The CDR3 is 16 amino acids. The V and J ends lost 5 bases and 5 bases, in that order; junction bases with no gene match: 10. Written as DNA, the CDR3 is TGTGCCAGCAGCATAATAGCGGGAGGGGTAGGGGAGACCCAGTACTTC. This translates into CASSIIAGGVGETQYF.